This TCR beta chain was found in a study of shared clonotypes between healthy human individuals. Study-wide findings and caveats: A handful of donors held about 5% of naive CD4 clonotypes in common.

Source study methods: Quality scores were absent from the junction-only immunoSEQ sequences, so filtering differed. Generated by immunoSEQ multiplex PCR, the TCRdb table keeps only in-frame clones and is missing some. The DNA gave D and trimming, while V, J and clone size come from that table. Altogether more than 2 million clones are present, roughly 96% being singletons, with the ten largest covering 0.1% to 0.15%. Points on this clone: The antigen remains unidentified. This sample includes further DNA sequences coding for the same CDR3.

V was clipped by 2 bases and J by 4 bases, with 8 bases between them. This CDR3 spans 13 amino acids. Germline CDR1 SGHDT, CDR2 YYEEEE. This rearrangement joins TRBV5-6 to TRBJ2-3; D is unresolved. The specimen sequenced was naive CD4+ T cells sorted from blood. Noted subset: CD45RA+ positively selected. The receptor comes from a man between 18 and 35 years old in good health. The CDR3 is CASSLMGPDTQYF. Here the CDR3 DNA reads TGTGCCAGCAGCTTAATGGGTCCAGATACGCAGTATTTT.